These 30 T cell receptor beta chains share one sample of origin, sequenced in a study of long-term antiretroviral therapy in people with HIV. At the survey level, the v3.0 immunoSEQ assay was run. Profiling relied on immunoSEQ multiplex PCR, and the TCRdb table lists in-frame clones only, not all of them. This repertoire shows 20,000 to 25,000 clones, about 77% found once; its top ten account for over 4%. This specimen was unsorted PBMCs, taken 0.5 years after starting antiretroviral therapy. These receptors all stem from a woman between 35 and 50 years old with HIV.

V is TRBV19 and J is TRBJ2-5; D is uncertain. V lost 6 bases and J lost 0, with 8 bases in between. Germline loops: CDR1 LNHDA, CDR2 SQIVND (reference sequence). This CDR3 has 13 residues. This CDR3 is CASSQVNQETQYF. In nucleotides, the CDR3 is TGTGCCAGTAGCCAGGTGAACCAAGAGACCCAGTACTTC.

The CDR3 sequence: CASSLEAGAYEQYF. In DNA, the CDR3 is TGTGCCAGCAGCTTGGAGGCAGGAGCCTACGAGCAGTACTTC. The chain uses TRBV5-4 and TRBJ2-7; D gene uncertain. The CDR3 is 14 amino acids. The V end lost 0 bases, the J end lost 2 bases, and 9 bases lay between the germline ends. Germline V CDR1 and CDR2: SGHNT, YYREEE (reference sequence).

This rearrangement joins TRBV18 to TRBJ2-2; possibly TRBD2 for D (5 bases). Trimming took off 4 bases at V and 2 bases at J, with 11 bases between the two ends. The CDR3 has 15 residues. Germline V gives CDR1 KGHSH, CDR2 LQKENI. The CDR3 nucleotides read TGTGCCAGCTCACAAGAACGGGATAACACCGGGGAGCTGTTTTTT. It is translated as CASSQERDNTGELFF. Combining the CDR3 with reference TRBV18 and TRBJ2-2 gives the whole variable domain NAGVMQNPRHLVRRRGQEARLRCSPMKGHSHVYWYRQLPEEGLKFMVYLQKENIIDESGMPKERFSAEFPKEGPSILRIQQVVRGDSAAYFCASSQERDNTGELFFGEGSRLTVL.

CDR3: CASSWGPRIRFGKNIQYF. The CDR3 DNA reads as TGTGCCAGCAGTTGGGGGCCCCGGATTCGATTTGGCAAAAACATTCAGTACTTC. The chain couples TRBV28 to TRBJ2-4; the D gene is possibly TRBD1 (6 bases). Germline values: CDR1 MDHEN, CDR2 SYDVKM. V was shortened by 4 bases and J by 3 bases, with 22 bases between the two germline ends. This CDR3 has 18 residues.

The chain combines TRBV7-2 with TRBJ2-3; 8 nucleotides match TRBD2. There are 20 residues in the CDR3. V shed 0 bases, J shed 1 base, and the junction held 15 bases outside the gene matches. CDR1 SGHTA and CDR2 FQGNSA come from the germline V gene. The CDR3 DNA is TGTGCCAGCAGCTTAGCGCTTAGCGGGGTCGAATGGTTCGGCACAGATACGCAGTATTTT. Translating it yields CASSLALSGVEWFGTDTQYF.

This chain links TRBV9 with TRBJ1-6; no definite D call. The CDR3 spans 14 residues. Trimming left V 0 bases short and J 9 bases short, with 10 bases between. Germline CDR1 and CDR2: SGDLS and YYNGEE. Here the CDR3 DNA reads TGTGCCAGCAGCGTAGAACCCGTGGGTTCACCCCTCCACTTT. Translated: CASSVEPVGSPLHF.

The rearrangement joins TRBV9 to TRBJ2-1; D unclear. With 0 bases removed from V and 0 bases from J, the gap between germline ends came to 10 bases. CDR3 size: 16 residues. CDR1 is SGDLS and CDR2 is YYNGEE in the germline V gene. CDR3 protein: CASSVGFSSSYNEQFF. DNA for the CDR3: TGTGCCAGCAGCGTAGGATTCTCGAGCTCCTACAATGAGCAGTTCTTC.

The J gene is TRBJ1-3, the V gene TRBV28; D is uncertain. V was clipped by 3 bases and J by 4 bases, with 16 bases between them. The CDR3 sequence is 16 residues long. Looked up from germline, CDR1 is MDHEN and CDR2 is SYDVKM. The CDR3 protein is CASSFISPLGGNTIYF. In DNA form, the CDR3 reads TGTGCCAGCAGTTTCATATCCCCTCTGGGCGGAAACACCATATATTTT.

This chain uses TRBV13 with TRBJ2-7, with 10 bases lining up with TRBD1. Losses at the gene ends were 5 bases for V and 5 bases for J; bases not matched to a gene: 6. CDR3 size: 14 residues. Looked up from germline, CDR1 is PRHDT and CDR2 is FYEKMQ (reference sequence). The CDR3 reads CASSPMTGGDEQYF. DNA of the CDR3: TGTGCCAGCAGCCCAATGACAGGGGGCGACGAGCAGTACTTC.

In its sample, this clone was seen once. The chain has TRBV2 and TRBJ1-6; perhaps TRBD1 as D (6 bases). V shed 9 bases and J shed 5 bases, with 14 bases lying between them. CDR1 and CDR2 (germline): SNHLY, FYNNEI. The CDR3 spans 14 residues. CDR3 amino acids: CARSGSGDNSPLHF. CDR3 in DNA: TGTGCCAGATCGGGGTCAGGGGATAATTCACCCCTCCACTTT. Full variable domain (missing parts from reference TRBV2 and TRBJ1-6): EPEVTQTPSHQVTQMGQEVILRCVPISNHLYFYWYRQILGQKVEFLVSFYNNEISEKSEIFDDQFSVERPDGSNFTLKIRSTKLEDSAMYFCARSGSGDNSPLHFGNGTRLTVT.

The genes are TRBV4-3 and TRBJ1-5; D might be TRBD1 (5 bases). The CDR3 contains 18 residues. Trimming stripped 2 bases from V and 0 bases from J, with 17 bases between. Germline CDR1 LGHNA, CDR2 YSLEER. DNA of the CDR3: TGCGCCAGCAGCCAATCGTTCCGGGAGGGGACTAGCAATCAGCCCCAGCATTTT. Amino acid sequence: CASSQSFREGTSNQPQHF.

This clone was detected only once. The chain joins TRBV12-5 to TRBJ1-6; D is uncertain. The CDR3 is 15 residues long. Trimming took 2 bases from V and 7 from J, leaving 12 bases between them. Germline V lookup: CDR1 LGHNT, CDR2 FRNRAP. Here the CDR3 reads CASGLKDSKNSPLHF. In nucleotides, the CDR3 is TGTGCTAGTGGTTTGAAGGACTCAAAAAATTCACCCCTCCACTTT.

The J gene is TRBJ2-2, the V gene TRBV7-8; 7 bases map to TRBD1. There are 17 residues in the CDR3. Germline lookup yields CDR1 SGHVS and CDR2 FQNEAQ. V lost 3 bases, J lost 4 bases, and 11 bases stayed unmatched. CDR3 coding DNA: TGTGCCAGCAGCTTCGGGGACAGCTTGGGGACCACCGGGGAGCTGTTTTTT. Its protein is CASSFGDSLGTTGELFF.

The rearrangement links TRBV7-8 to TRBJ2-3, with 11 bases aligning to TRBD2. The CDR3 has 17 residues. Germline values: CDR1 SGHVS, CDR2 FQNEAQ. J was trimmed by 2 bases and V by 0 bases; bases with no gene match: 4. CDR3 sequence (DNA): TGTGCCAGCAGCTTAGCCCGACTAGCGGGGTCCACAGATACGCAGTATTTT. Translated: CASSLARLAGSTDTQYF. The full variable domain, in which reference TRBV7-8 and TRBJ2-3 provide the parts outside the CDR3, is GAGVSQSPRYKVAKRGQDVALRCDPISGHVSLFWYQQALGQGPEFLTYFQNEAQLDKSGLPSDRFFAERPEGSVSTLKIQRTQQEDSAVYLCASSLARLAGSTDTQYFGPGTRLTVL.

The chain employs TRBV15 and TRBJ2-5, with 8 bases matching TRBD2. Losses at the gene ends were 2 bases for V and 3 bases for J; bases not matched to a gene: 2. The germline CDR1 and CDR2 sequences are LNHNV and YYDKDF (reference sequence). The CDR3 is 14 residues long. The CDR3 DNA reads TGTGCCACCAGCAGATTCGGGGGGGAAGAGACCCAGTACTTC. Translated: CATSRFGGEETQYF.

The V gene is TRBV15, the J gene TRBJ2-6; unclear D gene. Trimming removed 1 base from V and 0 bases from J, with 13 bases in between. This CDR3 is 18 amino acids long. The V gene's germline CDR1 is LNHNV and CDR2 YYDKDF (reference sequence). In DNA, the CDR3 is TGTGCCACCAGCAGAGGTCGCAAATTCTACTCTGGGGCCAACGTCCTGACTTTC. Protein product: CATSRGRKFYSGANVLTF. Complete variable domain (other parts from reference TRBV15 and TRBJ2-6): DAMVIQNPRYQVTQFGKPVTLSCSQTLNHNVMYWYQQKSSQAPKLLFHYYDKDFNNEADTPDNFQSRRPNTSFCFLDIRSPGLGDTAMYLCATSRGRKFYSGANVLTFGAGSRLTVL.

V usage is TRBV9 and J usage is TRBJ1-3; no clear D. The CDR3 has 15 amino acids. V was shortened by 0 bases and J by 3 bases, with 10 bases between the two germline ends. The V gene's germline CDR1 is SGDLS and CDR2 YYNGEE. The CDR3 DNA reads as TGTGCCAGCAGCGTAGCTTTGGCCCTTGGAAACACCATATATTTT. This sequence encodes CASSVALALGNTIYF. The whole variable domain, remainder taken from reference TRBV9 and TRBJ1-3, is DSGVTQTPKHLITATGQRVTLRCSPRSGDLSVYWYQQSLDQGLQFLIQYYNGEERAKGNILERFSAQQFPDLHSELNLSSLELGDSALYFCASSVALALGNTIYFGEGSWLTVV.

J is TRBJ2-3 and V is TRBV5-1; unclear D gene. Trimming took off 4 bases at V and 7 bases at J, with 13 bases between the two ends. Germline assignment: CDR1 SGHRS and CDR2 YFSETQ. The CDR3 consists of 13 residues. The CDR3 DNA is TGCGCCAGCAGCGGTAACGGCATGAATACGCAGTATTTT. Protein product: CASSGNGMNTQYF.

This clone has only one observation. This rearrangement joins TRBV10-1 to TRBJ1-1, with TRBD1 as a possible D gene (5 bases). In germline, CDR1 is WNHNN, CDR2 SYGVQD (reference sequence). Trimming cost V 6 bases and J 3 bases, with 23 bases left between them. The CDR3 loop spans 17 amino acids. The CDR3 region has the DNA TGCGCCAGCAGCGAACTTGAAGGCCAGGGAAGACACACTGAAGCTTTCTTT. This translates into CASSELEGQGRHTEAFF.

The chain carries TRBV2 and TRBJ2-2; D not certain. V was clipped by 6 bases and J by 3 bases, with 5 bases between them. Germline V lookup: CDR1 SNHLY, CDR2 FYNNEI. There are 12 residues in the CDR3. DNA of the CDR3: TGTGCCAGCAGGACTTACACCGGGGAGCTGTTTTTT. Residues: CASRTYTGELFF.

This clone has just one count. The J gene is TRBJ1-6, the V gene TRBV4-3; D uncertain. Germline CDR1 reads LGHNA; CDR2 reads YSLEER. The CDR3 covers 17 residues. V lost 0 bases and J 0 bases, leaving 9 bases between the germline ends. DNA for the CDR3: TGCGCCAGCAGCCAAGATGCCAGAAGCTCCTATAATTCACCCCTCCACTTT. Protein: CASSQDARSSYNSPLHF.

J is TRBJ2-3 and V is TRBV7-2; D not certain. The CDR3 spans 13 residues. The germline V and J ends were trimmed by 6 bases and 0 bases, with 7 bases remaining between them. Germline V CDR1 and CDR2: SGHTA, FQGNSA. DNA for the CDR3: TGTGCCAGCAGACCCCCGAGCACAGATACGCAGTATTTT. This gives the protein CASRPPSTDTQYF. Together with reference TRBV7-2 and TRBJ2-3, the CDR3 gives the full variable domain: GAGVSQSPSNKVTEKGKDVELRCDPISGHTALYWYRQSLGQGLEFLIYFQGNSAPDKSGLPSDRFSAERTGGSVSTLTIQRTQQEDSAVYLCASRPPSTDTQYFGPGTRLTVL.

This chain links TRBV11-2 with TRBJ2-5; TRBD1 aligns across 7 bases. The germline V gene encodes CDR1 SGHAT and CDR2 FQNNGV. J gave up 2 bases and V 1 base, and 7 bases lay outside the gene matches. The CDR3 loop spans 16 amino acids. The CDR3 region is CASSLAPQGPQETQYF. CDR3 bases: TGTGCCAGCAGCTTAGCTCCACAGGGGCCTCAAGAGACCCAGTACTTC.

With regard to this clone: The same CDR3 also results from other DNA sequences found in this sample. J is TRBJ1-6 and V is TRBV30, with a weak D call TRBD1 (5 bases). Germline CDR1 GTSNPN, CDR2 SVGIG (reference sequence). This CDR3 has 14 residues. V was shortened by 0 bases and J by 4 bases, with 7 bases between the two germline ends. The CDR3 coding sequence is TGTGCCTGGAGTGTAGACAGTTATAATTCACCCCTCCACTTT. This encodes CAWSVDSYNSPLHF.

The chain employs TRBV5-1 and TRBJ2-1, with D uncertain. The germline gives CDR1 SGHRS, CDR2 YFSETQ. V shed 5 bases and J shed 3 bases, with 9 bases lying between them. The CDR3 is 13 amino acids. CDR3 protein: CASRNPFYNEQFF. In nucleotides, the CDR3 is TGCGCCAGCAGAAATCCTTTCTACAATGAGCAGTTCTTC.

This chain joins TRBV7-2 and TRBJ2-7; 8 bases line up with TRBD1. Trimming removed 5 bases from V and 7 bases from J; junction bases left unmatched: 4. This CDR3 is built from 12 residues. Germline lookup yields CDR1 SGHTA and CDR2 FQGNSA. CDR3 protein: CASSTTGVEQYF. The CDR3 region has the DNA TGTGCCAGCAGCACGACAGGGGTAGAGCAGTACTTC.

The rearrangement uses TRBV7-3 and TRBJ2-2; D may be TRBD1 (6 bases). CDR3 length: 14 amino acids. V lost 5 bases and J lost 6, with 13 bases in between. Looked up from germline, CDR1 is SGHTA and CDR2 is FQGTGA. The chain's CDR3 is CASSPRTAAGELFF. The CDR3 DNA reads as TGTGCCAGCAGCCCGCGGACAGCTGCCGGGGAGCTGTTTTTT.

This clone was observed a handful of times. The chain combines TRBV7-8 with TRBJ1-1; no reliable D call. V lost 1 base and J lost 5, with 11 bases in between. The V gene's germline CDR1 is SGHVS and CDR2 FQNEAQ. CDR3 size: 14 residues. CDR3 in amino acids: CASSLDPGITEAFF. The CDR3 DNA is TGTGCCAGCAGCTTAGATCCGGGTATTACTGAAGCTTTCTTT.

The chain employs TRBV6-5 and TRBJ1-2, with D hard to call. This CDR3 region has 15 residues. CDR1 is MNHEY, CDR2 SVGAGI, per germline. The V end was cut by 0 bases, the J end by 0 bases, with 8 bases between. CDR3: CASSYSGSANYGYTF. In DNA, the CDR3 is TGTGCCAGCAGTTACTCAGGAAGTGCTAACTATGGCTACACCTTC.

CDR3 nucleotides: TGCAGCGTCGAGGGGACAGGAACCTACGAGCAGTACTTC. It specifies CSVEGTGTYEQYF. The J gene is TRBJ2-7, the V gene TRBV29-1; 8 nucleotides line up with TRBD1. The CDR3 totals 13 residues. Germline values: CDR1 SQVTM, CDR2 ANQGSEA. Trimming took 6 bases from V and 2 from J; bases not matched to a gene: 6.